This entry lists 26 T cell receptor beta chains sequenced from one sample in a study of response to subunit inactivated influenza vaccine. One entry per CDR3 protein, called by TCRdb with MiXCR from the RT-PCR reads. The repertoire consists of more than 150,000 distinct CDR3 sequences, with around 9.2% occurring once and the leading ten covering roughly a tenth. Here the sequenced sample was non-naive T cells sorted from PBMCs, taken on the day of vaccination. These receptors were taken from a man aged 45-65 years who received an inactivated influenza vaccine.

The gene calls are TRBV12-3 or TRBV12-4 and TRBJ2-1; D is ambiguous. V dropped 6 bases and J dropped 6 bases, with 12 bases sitting between them. The CDR3 is 13 residues long. The CDR3 DNA reads TGTGCCAGCAGCCTATTGGGTCCCAATGAGCAGTTCTTC. This gives the protein CASSLLGPNEQFF.

At least ten counts were recorded for this clonotype. The rearrangement links TRBV12-3 or TRBV12-4 to TRBJ1-3; 7 bases are shared with TRBD1. The CDR3 covers 16 residues. The J segment lost 4 bases and the V segment lost 5 bases, leaving 11 bases of the junction unmatched. Written as DNA, the CDR3 is TGTGCCAGCAGTGGCCTGGGGCAGGGGGTCGGAAACACCATATATTTT. Its translation: CASSGLGQGVGNTIYF.

This chain's CDR3 is CSARPGRGEKLFF. The CDR3 DNA is TGCAGTGCTCGTCCGGGGAGGGGTGAAAAACTGTTTTTT. The chain links TRBV20-1 to TRBJ1-4; a possible D gene is TRBD1 (5 bases). Germline CDR1 and CDR2: DFQATT and SNEGSKA (reference sequence). V lost 5 bases, J lost 7 bases, and 14 bases lay in between. The CDR3 sequence is 13 residues long.

The chain joins TRBV7-2 to TRBJ2-2; 7 bases are a match to TRBD1. The CDR3 is 14 amino acids. Germline V gene lookup returns CDR1 SGHTA and CDR2 FQGNSA. V was pared by 7 bases and J by 6 bases, with 8 bases of the junction left unmatched. For the CDR3, the DNA is TGTGCCAGCACCGAGGGGGCTCGGGCCGGGGAGCTGTTTTTT. Translation: CASTEGARAGELFF.

J is TRBJ2-6 and V is TRBV4-1; no firm D call. The CDR3 contains 15 residues. In germline, CDR1 is MGHRA, CDR2 YSYEKL. The germline V and J ends were trimmed by 3 bases and 3 bases, with 9 bases remaining between them. CDR3 bases: TGCGCCAGCAGCCAGACGTACTGTGGGGCCAACGTCCTGACTTTC. Protein: CASSQTYCGANVLTF.

The chain joins TRBV29-1 to TRBJ2-7; 7 nucleotides align to TRBD1. Germline V gene lookup returns CDR1 SQVTM and CDR2 ANQGSEA. The J segment lost 4 bases and the V segment lost 5 bases, leaving 8 bases of the junction unmatched. CDR3 length: 13 residues. CDR3 coding DNA: TGCAGCGTTCAACCGGGACAGATATACGAGCAGTACTTC. It codes for CSVQPGQIYEQYF.

In its sample, this clonotype was seen many times. The chain is built from TRBV6-1 and TRBJ2-1; tentatively, D is TRBD2 (5 bases). There are 14 residues in the CDR3. Germline V lookup: CDR1 MNHNS, CDR2 SASEGT. Trimming took off 2 bases at V and 2 bases at J, with 7 bases between the two ends. CDR3 coding DNA: TGTGCCAGCAGTGAAAGGGAGACCTACAATGAGCAGTTCTTC. Protein sequence: CASSERETYNEQFF.

The chain couples TRBV20-1 to TRBJ1-5; maybe TRBD1 (5 bases). Trimming took 0 bases from V and 3 from J, leaving 12 bases between them. This CDR3 has 15 amino acids. Looked up from germline, CDR1 is DFQATT and CDR2 is SNEGSKA (reference sequence). The chain's CDR3 is CSARDTAGHNQPQHF. In nucleotides, the CDR3 is TGCAGTGCTAGAGATACGGCAGGACACAATCAGCCCCAGCATTTT.

This clonotype was seen only a few times. The chain carries TRBV28 and TRBJ2-3; the match to TRBD2 covers 8 bases. Germline V gene lookup returns CDR1 MDHEN and CDR2 SYDVKM. V was clipped by 5 bases and J by 0 bases; unmatched bases: 1. The CDR3 contains 14 residues. CDR3 amino acids: CASSTGGSTDTQYF. In DNA, the CDR3 is TGTGCCAGCAGTACGGGGGGGAGCACAGATACGCAGTATTTT.

The chain combines TRBV5-1 with TRBJ2-1; 14 bases align to TRBD2. J gave up 4 bases and V 0 bases, and 9 bases lay outside the gene matches. Germline V gene sequence: CDR1 SGHRS, CDR2 YFSETQ. The CDR3 contains 19 residues. Written as DNA, the CDR3 is TGCGCCAGCAGCTTGGGACTAGCGGGAGGGCCCCTCAAATACAATGAGCAGTTCTTC. It is translated as CASSLGLAGGPLKYNEQFF.

The chain has TRBV30 and TRBJ2-5, with D hard to call. The germline V gene has CDR1 GTSNPN and CDR2 SVGIG (reference sequence). This CDR3 comprises 11 residues. Trimming removed 0 bases at V and 5 bases at J, with 4 bases between. This CDR3 is CAWSVYETQYF. The CDR3, as DNA: TGTGCCTGGAGTGTATATGAGACCCAGTACTTC. Variable domain in full (rest from reference TRBV30 and TRBJ2-5): SQTIHQWPATLVQPVGSPLSLECTVEGTSNPNLYWYRQAAGRGLQLLFYSVGIGQISSEVPQNLSASRPQDRQFILSSKKLLLSDSGFYLCAWSVYETQYFGPGTRLLVL.

This clonotype has ten or more counts. The chain carries TRBV29-1 and TRBJ2-2; D is perhaps TRBD1 or TRBD2 (7 bases each). Germline lookup yields CDR1 SQVTM and CDR2 ANQGSEA. V lost 4 bases, J lost 3 bases, and 12 bases lay in between. The CDR3 covers 14 residues. CDR3 sequence (DNA): TGCAGCGTTGGCGGGGGACAGTACACCGGGGAGCTGTTTTTT. Protein: CSVGGGQYTGELFF.

This chain connects TRBV6-1 to TRBJ2-3; D is unresolved. The V gene's germline CDR1 is MNHNS and CDR2 SASEGT. The CDR3 sequence is 15 residues long. The germline V and J ends were trimmed by 6 bases and 0 bases, with 13 bases remaining between them. The CDR3 region is CASSSGYSSTDTQYF. CDR3 DNA: TGTGCCAGCAGCTCCGGATATTCGAGCACAGATACGCAGTATTTT.

This chain joins TRBV3-1 and TRBJ1-1, with D uncertain. Germline CDR1 and CDR2: LGHDT and YNNKEL (reference sequence). The V and J ends lost 0 bases and 1 base respectively, with 9 bases between them. CDR3 length: 15 amino acids. In DNA form, the CDR3 reads TGTGCCAGCAGCCAAGATTCAGCGAGGAACACTGAAGCTTTCTTT. It yields the protein CASSQDSARNTEAFF.

The rearrangement joins TRBV25-1 to TRBJ2-7, with D perhaps matching TRBD1 or TRBD2 (5 bases each). Germline assignment: CDR1 MGHDK and CDR2 SYGVNS. The CDR3 is 15 amino acids. Trimming cost V 8 bases and J 4 bases, with 21 bases left between them. The CDR3 bases are TGTGCCAGCCTCGAGGGACCTAGGAACCCTTACGAGCAGTACTTC. Its protein product is CASLEGPRNPYEQYF.

There are many counts of this clonotype. V gene TRBV12-3 or TRBV12-4 combines with J gene TRBJ2-1, with D possibly matching TRBD1 (6 bases). V shed 4 bases and J shed 12 bases, with 19 bases lying between them. The CDR3 runs 14 residues. The CDR3 loop reads CASSSQTTGFMQFF. The CDR3 nucleotides read TGTGCCAGCAGTTCACAGACTACAGGGTTTATGCAGTTCTTC.

This clonotype was counted ten times or more. The chain carries TRBV5-8 and TRBJ2-3, with TRBD2 matching over 7 bases. J gave up 2 bases and V 3 bases, and 6 bases lay outside the gene matches. The CDR3 runs 15 residues. CDR1 is SGHTS, CDR2 YDEGEE, per germline. CDR3 nucleotide sequence: TGTGCCAGCAGCTGGACTAGGAGGGTCACAGATACGCAGTATTTT. Protein sequence: CASSWTRRVTDTQYF.

The gene calls are TRBV20-1 and TRBJ2-5; the match to TRBD2 covers 10 bases. CDR1 and CDR2 from the germline V gene are DFQATT and SNEGSKA (reference sequence). The V segment lost 6 bases and the J segment 5 bases; nucleotides outside the gene matches: 9. CDR3 length: 14 amino acids. The CDR3 bases are TGCAGTGCAACCAAGCGGGAGGGCCGCGAGACCCAGTACTTC. The encoded protein is CSATKREGRETQYF.

This clonotype turned up a few times. V gene TRBV12-3 or TRBV12-4 combines with J gene TRBJ2-2, with unresolved D. The CDR3 totals 14 residues. Trimming cost V 3 bases and J 4 bases, with 9 bases left between them. The CDR3 is CASSFQVSTGELFF. As DNA, the CDR3 is TGTGCCAGCAGTTTTCAGGTCTCCACCGGGGAGCTGTTTTTT.

Ten or more counts support this clonotype. The chain recombines TRBV20-1 with TRBJ1-6; TRBD1 agrees at 11 bases. Germline V lookup: CDR1 DFQATT, CDR2 SNEGSKA (reference sequence). The CDR3 totals 19 residues. After removal of 5 bases from V and 0 bases from J, the junction contained 12 bases not matched to a gene. This CDR3 reads CSAGKIPGQGGSYNSPLHF. CDR3 nucleotide sequence: TGCAGTGCTGGTAAAATTCCGGGACAGGGGGGCTCCTATAATTCACCCCTCCACTTT.

The chain recombines TRBV4-3 with TRBJ2-2, with no clear D. V was clipped by 4 bases and J by 0 bases, with 9 bases between them. From germline, CDR1 is LGHNA and CDR2 YSLEER. The CDR3 contains 15 residues. In DNA form, the CDR3 reads TGCGCCAGCAGCCGCCAAAAGGCGAACACCGGGGAGCTGTTTTTT. Its translation is CASSRQKANTGELFF.

This clonotype was counted ten times or more. This rearrangement joins TRBV4-2 to TRBJ2-7, with D unclear. V lost 6 bases and J lost 0, with 12 bases in between. Germline CDR1 is LGHNA and CDR2 is YNFKEQ. The CDR3 length is 14 residues. The CDR3 coding sequence is TGTGCCAGCAGGCCCTCCGGCAGCTCCTACGAGCAGTACTTC. This sequence encodes CASRPSGSSYEQYF.

The chain combines TRBV11-2 with TRBJ2-3; D possibly corresponds to TRBD2 (6 bases). Looked up from germline, CDR1 is SGHAT and CDR2 is FQNNGV. V lost 3 bases to trimming and J lost 0 bases, with 10 bases between them. CDR3 length: 15 residues. CDR3 sequence reads: CASSFGAGSTDTQYF. The CDR3, as DNA: TGTGCCAGCAGCTTTGGTGCGGGGAGCACAGATACGCAGTATTTT.

This clonotype was seen only a few times. This sequence joins TRBV14 and TRBJ2-2, with unresolved D. The V end lost 2 bases, the J end lost 5 bases, and 6 bases lay between the germline ends. This CDR3 contains 13 residues. Germline V gene lookup returns CDR1 SGHDN and CDR2 FVKESK. The CDR3 DNA follows: TGTGCCAGCAGCCAAACCCCAACCGGGGAGCTGTTTTTT. Translated, it gives CASSQTPTGELFF.

This clonotype came up many times. The J gene is TRBJ2-1, the V gene TRBV7-3; D perhaps matches TRBD2 (6 bases). Germline loops: CDR1 SGHTA, CDR2 FQGTGA. The CDR3 has 17 amino acids. Trimming cost V 1 base and J 3 bases, with 16 bases left between them. The CDR3 spells CASSLRSSELHYNEQFF. CDR3 DNA: TGTGCCAGCAGCTTAAGGTCTAGCGAGCTACACTACAATGAGCAGTTCTTC.

This clonotype has more than one count but fewer than ten. This chain joins TRBV19 and TRBJ2-5; D unresolved. The CDR3 consists of 14 residues. V was shortened by 1 base and J by 4 bases, with 10 bases between the two germline ends. Germline V CDR1 and CDR2: LNHDA, SQIVND (reference sequence). In DNA, the CDR3 is TGTGCCAGTAGTATAGGGTCCGGTGGAGAGACCCAGTACTTC. Translation gives CASSIGSGGETQYF.